The rows below give T cell receptor beta chains drawn from one sample of a study of T cell responses to AZD1222 COVID-19 vaccine. Using immunoSEQ multiplex PCR, the repertoire was profiled, and TCRdb retains in-frame clones only, with some absent. The table records 100,000 to 150,000 clones, 80% to 90% of them present only once. The material sequenced was peripheral blood, taken on day 0 of AZD1222 vaccination. Every receptor here comes from an adult in good health. Both conserved end residues are part of each CDR3. A D gene is named only where the DNA matches it firmly. The listing skips clone size in some rows; elsewhere it reads once, few, many or a size class.

J gene | D gene | V gene | clone size | CDR3 protein | CDR3 DNA
TRBJ1-2 | . | TRBV7-2 | once | CASSLGQEDGYTF | TGTGCCAGCAGCTTAGGTCAGGAGGACGGCTACACCTTC
TRBJ2-3 | TRBD1 | TRBV12-3/TRBV12-4 | . | CASSTGTGPSVF | TGTGCCAGCAGTACTGGGACAGGACCTTCCGTTTTT
TRBJ1-2 | . | TRBV28 | . | CASSLTASNYGYTF | TGTGCCAGCAGCCTCACAGCGAGCAACTATGGCTACACCTTC
TRBJ1-2 | . | TRBV6-2/TRBV6-3 | once | CASSYSWDYGYTF | TGTGCCAGCAGTTACTCTTGGGATTATGGCTACACCTTC
TRBJ2-2 | . | TRBV11-2 | . | CASSLLYTGELFF | TGTGCCAGCAGCTTACTCTACACCGGGGAGCTGTTTTTT
TRBJ2-3 | TRBD2 | TRBV19 | . | CASRGGGGRTDTQYF | TGTGCCAGTAGGGGCGGCGGGGGACGCACAGATACGCAGTATTTT
TRBJ2-3 | TRBD2 | TRBV30 | . | CAWQAGGTDTQYF | TGTGCCTGGCAGGCGGGGGGCACAGATACGCAGTATTTT
TRBJ1-3 | TRBD1 | TRBV24-1 | . | CATSAQGGSGNTIYF | TGTGCCACCAGTGCCCAGGGGGGCTCTGGAAACACCATATATTTT
TRBJ2-7 | TRBD2 | TRBV5-1 | . | CASSASGGSYEQYF | TGCGCCAGCAGCGCAAGCGGGGGATCCTACGAGCAGTACTTC
TRBJ2-1 | . | TRBV4-2 | . | CASSQAPRDLEFF | TGTGCCAGCAGCCAAGCCCCCCGGGACCTCGAGTTCTTC
TRBJ1-3 | . | TRBV9 | . | CASSPWTGGSGNTIYF | TGTGCCAGCAGCCCCTGGACGGGAGGTTCAGGAAACACCATATATTTT
TRBJ1-4 | . | TRBV6-6 | . | CAIRWGSDEKLFF | TGTGCCATCCGTTGGGGATCGGATGAAAAACTGTTTTTT
TRBJ1-1 | TRBD1 | TRBV25-1 | . | CASSAMTGLSFF | TGTGCCAGCAGTGCGATGACAGGGTTGTCTTTCTTT